This paragraph covers one T cell receptor (beta chain) sequence. Its target is not known. V shed 0 bases and J 8 bases; nucleotides not matched to a gene: 6. The CDR3 loop spans 15 amino acids. Germline lookup yields CDR1 SGHRS and CDR2 YFSETQ. Those who donated were healthy HIV-negative adults, with no recent acute infections or vaccinations reported. These data originate in a study of shared clonotypes between healthy human individuals. Study in general: The study enrolled a couple of women and a few men aged 18 to 49.

Data came from immunoSEQ multiplex PCR; TCRdb stores just in-frame clones and leaves some out. The repertoire holds some 1,400,000 clones, with around 97% as singletons. Findings and caveats of the study: Estimated clonotype richness was generally higher in naive than memory subsets. Between a few donors, naive CD4 clonotypes were shared at a level of approximately 5%.

The sequence was collected from a man aged 25-45 years in good health. This chain joins TRBV5-1 and TRBJ1-4, with 8 bases aligning to TRBD1. Specimen: naive CD4+ T cells sorted from blood. Subset given: CD45RA+ positively selected. The CDR3 here is CASSLADRGGEKLFF. Here the CDR3 DNA reads TGCGCCAGCAGCTTGGCCGACAGGGGAGGCGAAAAACTGTTTTTT.